These 27 T cell receptor beta chains were all obtained from the same sample, sequenced in a study of T cells expressing NK-cell markers. TCRdb re-called the 5' RACE reads, yielding one record per CDR3 amino acid sequence without DNA. Its clone listing holds about 260,000 distinct CDR3 sequences. Sequenced: blood T cells: a sorted CD56 or NKG2C T cell subset, CD4+ or CD8+ T cells, or bulk PBMC T cells (not recorded which). Source of these receptors: a woman aged 18 to 75 in good health.

The genes are TRBV29-1 and TRBJ2-1. Germline CDR1 reads SQVTM; CDR2 reads ANQGSEA. The CDR3 is 13 amino acids. The CDR3 here is CSVGVRIYNEQFF.

The chain uses TRBV3-1 and TRBJ2-3; with no DNA, the TCRdb D assignment of TRBD2 cannot be verified. Germline CDR1 reads LGHDT; CDR2 reads YNNKEL (reference sequence). There are 15 residues in the CDR3. The CDR3 is CASSQRAGGPDTQYF.

The chain links TRBV7-2 to TRBJ2-5; TCRdb's assignment of TRBD1 cannot be checked, as there is no DNA. Germline V gives CDR1 SGHTA, CDR2 FQGNSA. There are 15 residues in the CDR3. CDR3 residues: CASTLSSLGAETQYF.

This rearrangement joins TRBV5-1 to TRBJ2-7; TCRdb names TRBD2, which stays unverified in the absence of DNA. CDR3 length: 15 amino acids. Germline lookup yields CDR1 SGHRS and CDR2 YFSETQ. This CDR3 is CASSLATSGSNEQYF.

The V call is TRBV9, the J call TRBJ2-1; TCRdb's D call of TRBD1 is untestable without DNA. Germline loops: CDR1 SGDLS, CDR2 YYNGEE. This CDR3 contains 19 residues. The CDR3 loop reads CASSVGRSRVGAIYNEQFF. Full variable domain (missing parts from reference TRBV9 and TRBJ2-1): DSGVTQTPKHLITATGQRVTLRCSPRSGDLSVYWYQQSLDQGLQFLIQYYNGEERAKGNILERFSAQQFPDLHSELNLSSLELGDSALYFCASSVGRSRVGAIYNEQFFGPGTRLTVL.

The J gene is TRBJ2-7, the V gene TRBV15; TCRdb names TRBD2, which stays unverified in the absence of DNA. This CDR3 is 14 amino acids long. CDR1 and CDR2 from the germline V gene are LNHNV and YYDKDF (reference sequence). This CDR3 is CATSRDPALYEQYF.

The gene calls are TRBV29-1 and TRBJ2-7; TCRdb proposes TRBD2, but this gene call is untestable without DNA. Germline values: CDR1 SQVTM, CDR2 ANQGSEA. This CDR3 has 13 residues. Here the CDR3 reads CSVEGLAGIEQYF.

The chain joins TRBV12-3 or TRBV12-4 to TRBJ2-5. There are 13 residues in the CDR3. This CDR3 reads CASSPAVQETQYF.

V gene TRBV2 combines with J gene TRBJ2-1; no DNA is available, so the TRBD2 call from TCRdb remains unchecked. Germline V CDR1 and CDR2: SNHLY, FYNNEI. The CDR3 contains 19 residues. CDR3 protein: CASSVQRGGKEGTYNEQFF.

The gene calls are TRBV7-2 and TRBJ2-3; the D call from TCRdb, TRBD1, cannot be confirmed without DNA. CDR3 length equals 15 residues. Germline V lookup: CDR1 SGHTA, CDR2 FQGNSA. The CDR3 sequence: CASRQGGGRTDTQYF.

This chain connects TRBV7-2 to TRBJ2-4; the TCRdb D gene call, TRBD1, has no DNA to confirm it. This CDR3 is built from 13 residues. Per the germline V gene, CDR1 is SGHTA and CDR2 is FQGNSA. CDR3 loop: CASSLDRVGIQYF.

The gene calls are TRBV7-2 and TRBJ2-3; TCRdb names TRBD2, which stays unverified in the absence of DNA. CDR1 is SGHTA, CDR2 FQGNSA, per germline. This CDR3 is built from 15 residues. This CDR3 is CASRGLAGGEDTQYF.

The chain links TRBV7-2 to TRBJ1-6; TCRdb designates TRBD1, a call that cannot be tested without DNA. Germline CDR1 is SGHTA and CDR2 is FQGNSA. The CDR3 has 14 residues. CDR3 loop: CASSLTGDNSPLHF. Full variable domain (missing parts from reference TRBV7-2 and TRBJ1-6): GAGVSQSPSNKVTEKGKDVELRCDPISGHTALYWYRQSLGQGLEFLIYFQGNSAPDKSGLPSDRFSAERTGGSVSTLTIQRTQQEDSAVYLCASSLTGDNSPLHFGNGTRLTVT.

The gene calls are TRBV30 and TRBJ2-3; TCRdb picks TRBD1, but there is no DNA to check that call. CDR1 and CDR2 from the germline V gene are GTSNPN and SVGIG (reference sequence). The CDR3 length is 13 residues. This CDR3 is CAWRPPSTDTQYF.

This CDR3 reads CASSLAWVNTEAFF. The V gene is TRBV7-9, the J gene TRBJ1-1. The CDR3 is 14 residues long. The germline CDR1 and CDR2 sequences are SEHNR and FQNEAQ (reference sequence). Variable domain in full (rest from reference TRBV7-9 and TRBJ1-1): DTGVSQNPRHKITKRGQNVTFRCDPISEHNRLYWYRQTLGQGPEFLTYFQNEAQLEKSRLLSDRFSAERPKGSFSTLEIQRTEQGDSAMYLCASSLAWVNTEAFFGQGTRLTVV.

J is TRBJ2-4 and V is TRBV12-3 or TRBV12-4; there is no DNA to check the TCRdb D call of TRBD1. CDR3 length: 14 amino acids. CDR3 amino acids: CASRNQGAKNIQYF.

The genes are TRBV20-1 and TRBJ2-3; TCRdb proposes TRBD1, but this gene call is untestable without DNA. This CDR3 spans 14 amino acids. Germline values: CDR1 DFQATT, CDR2 SNEGSKA (reference sequence). The CDR3 spells CSAPISGQTDTQYF.

The V gene is TRBV18, the J gene TRBJ2-1; absent DNA, TCRdb's TRBD1 call cannot be checked. This CDR3 region has 14 residues. Germline V gives CDR1 KGHSH, CDR2 LQKENI. CDR3 amino acids: CASSPYGQGNEQFF.

This sequence joins TRBV20-1 and TRBJ2-7; TCRdb reports TRBD1, a call that lacks DNA to check it against. Germline V gives CDR1 DFQATT, CDR2 SNEGSKA (reference sequence). The CDR3 runs 14 residues. The CDR3 sequence: CSAYGQGRAYEQYF.

Here the CDR3 reads CSPSGSVGNEQFF. V usage is TRBV29-1 and J usage is TRBJ2-1; without DNA, the TCRdb call of TRBD2 cannot be checked. Germline V gene lookup returns CDR1 SQVTM and CDR2 ANQGSEA. This CDR3 comprises 13 residues.

This chain uses TRBV18 with TRBJ1-5; TCRdb calls TRBD1, which cannot be checked without DNA. Per germline, CDR1 KGHSH and CDR2 LQKENI. This CDR3 comprises 15 residues. The CDR3 sequence is CASSPQSGGMQPQHF.

The chain recombines TRBV7-6 with TRBJ2-1. In germline, CDR1 is SGHVS, CDR2 FNYEAQ. CDR3 size: 17 residues. CDR3 in amino acids: CASSLGAISRSYNEQFF.

This rearrangement joins TRBV7-3 to TRBJ2-5; the D call of TRBD2 rests on TCRdb alone, since no DNA is present to check it. The CDR3 has 15 residues. Germline CDR1 is SGHTA and CDR2 is FQGTGA. CDR3 sequence reads: CASSSGLAGGETQYF. The variable domain in full, completed from reference TRBV7-3 and TRBJ2-5, reads GAGVSQTPSNKVTEKGKYVELRCDPISGHTALYWYRQSLGQGPEFLIYFQGTGAADDSGLPNDRFFAVRPEGSVSTLKIQRTERGDSAVYLCASSSGLAGGETQYFGPGTRLLVL.

The chain joins TRBV4-2 to TRBJ1-6; TCRdb names TRBD1, which stays unverified in the absence of DNA. This CDR3 comprises 14 residues. Germline V CDR1 and CDR2: LGHNA, YNFKEQ. The CDR3 loop reads CASSQPLTQEPLHF.

The chain carries TRBV12-3 or TRBV12-4 and TRBJ2-2; the TRBD1 assignment by TCRdb is unverifiable without DNA. The CDR3 consists of 13 residues. CDR3: CASSYEYQGRVFF.

V usage is TRBV12-3 or TRBV12-4 and J usage is TRBJ1-5; there is no DNA to check the TCRdb D call of TRBD1. This CDR3 has 14 amino acids. The chain's CDR3 is CASSDSFPGQPQHF.

This chain joins TRBV24-1 and TRBJ2-1; TCRdb indicates TRBD1, and absent DNA this call remains unverified. The CDR3 has 15 amino acids. In germline, CDR1 is KGHDR, CDR2 SFDVKD. The chain's CDR3 is CATSDPAIGADEQFF.